What follows are 23 T cell receptor beta chains derived from one specimen sequenced in a study of T cell repertoires in cytomegalovirus infection. TCRdb called the reads again in MiXCR, with one record for every CDR3 protein. In the table there are over 100,000 distinct CDR3 sequences, more than 15% of which are singletons. Material: PBMCs. The receptor source for this set is a human donor in good health (CMV status not recorded). Some clones in this sample may be carry-over from other donors' samples.

This clonotype was seen at least ten times. V and J are TRBV7-2 and TRBJ2-4, with D unresolved. The V gene lost 2 bases and the J gene lost 0 bases, with 14 bases spanning the gap. The CDR3 runs to 17 residues. The germline V gene encodes CDR1 SGHTA and CDR2 FQGNSA. CDR3 in amino acids: CASSLSHQVLAKNIQYF. CDR3 DNA: TGTGCCAGCAGCTTATCACACCAGGTGTTAGCCAAAAACATTCAGTACTTC.

The DNA of the CDR3 is TGCAGTGCTAGAGTTGGGACAGGGAACACGCAGTATTTT. This gives the protein CSARVGTGNTQYF. The V and J genes are TRBV20-1 and TRBJ2-3; TRBD1 agrees at 9 bases. Trimming cost V 1 base and J 9 bases; bases outside gene matches: 5. The CDR3 consists of 13 residues. The germline V gene encodes CDR1 DFQATT and CDR2 SNEGSKA (reference sequence).

As DNA, the CDR3 is TGTGCCAGCAGCTTAAGCCCCCTTGAGCAGTACTTC. Translating it yields CASSLSPLEQYF. V and J are TRBV7-9 and TRBJ2-7; the D is unclear. Trimming left V 2 bases short and J 7 bases short, with 9 bases between. The CDR3 length is 12 residues. CDR1 and CDR2 from the germline V gene are SEHNR and FQNEAQ (reference sequence). Supplemented by reference TRBV7-9 and TRBJ2-7, the full variable domain reads DTGVSQNPRHKITKRGQNVTFRCDPISEHNRLYWYRQTLGQGPEFLTYFQNEAQLEKSRLLSDRFSAERPKGSFSTLEIQRTEQGDSAMYLCASSLSPLEQYFGPGTRLTVT.

The chain carries TRBV29-1 and TRBJ1-1; the match to TRBD1 covers 7 bases. V lost 8 bases, J lost 5 bases, and 14 bases stayed unmatched. In germline, CDR1 is SQVTM, CDR2 ANQGSEA. The CDR3 is made up of 14 amino acids. CDR3 nucleotide sequence: TGCAGCTCGAATTCTACAGGGGATAGGACTGAAGCTTTCTTT. It specifies CSSNSTGDRTEAFF.

In this sample, this clonotype turned up a few times. V is TRBV30 and J is TRBJ1-4; D remains unclear. V lost 3 bases, J lost 5 bases, and 7 bases lay in between. Germline-derived CDR1 and CDR2 are GTSNPN and SVGIG (reference sequence). The CDR3 has 12 residues. CDR3 coding DNA: TGTGCCTGGAGGTGGCAGAATGAAAAACTGTTTTTT. This translates into CAWRWQNEKLFF.

This clonotype has just a few counts. V usage is TRBV29-1 and J usage is TRBJ2-7; D uncertain. This CDR3 spans 12 amino acids. The V and J ends lost 0 bases and 1 base respectively, with 4 bases between them. Germline V gene data show CDR1 as SQVTM and CDR2 as ANQGSEA. CDR3 DNA sequence: TGCAGCGTTGAAGACAAATCCTACGAGCAGTACTTC. Translated, it gives CSVEDKSYEQYF.

This clonotype was observed many times. V usage is TRBV7-2 and J usage is TRBJ2-1; the match to TRBD2 covers 8 bases. This CDR3 region has 18 residues. V was clipped by 0 bases and J by 6 bases; unmatched bases: 13. The V gene's germline CDR1 is SGHTA and CDR2 FQGNSA. The CDR3 DNA sequence: TGTGCCAGCAGCTTAGCGGCGGGGGGAAGGTATTCAGGCAATGAGCAGTTCTTC. Translated, it gives CASSLAAGGRYSGNEQFF. Together with reference TRBV7-2 and TRBJ2-1, the CDR3 gives the full variable domain: GAGVSQSPSNKVTEKGKDVELRCDPISGHTALYWYRQSLGQGLEFLIYFQGNSAPDKSGLPSDRFSAERTGGSVSTLTIQRTQQEDSAVYLCASSLAAGGRYSGNEQFFGPGTRLTVL.

The chain has TRBV7-2 and TRBJ1-1, with D unclear. V was cut by 5 bases and J by 8 bases, with 9 bases left in between. The CDR3 runs to 11 residues. The germline V gene encodes CDR1 SGHTA and CDR2 FQGNSA. The CDR3 spells CASSHRTEAFF. DNA for the CDR3: TGTGCCAGCAGCCACAGAACCGAAGCTTTCTTT.

This clonotype was seen repeatedly, ten times or more. This chain uses TRBV7-9 with TRBJ2-7, with 7 nucleotides matching TRBD1. Germline V gives CDR1 SEHNR, CDR2 FQNEAQ (reference sequence). The CDR3 length is 13 residues. V shed 7 bases, J shed 7 bases, and the junction held 10 bases outside the gene matches. DNA for the CDR3: TGTGCCAGCAAGGAAGGGACAGTCGGGGAGCAGTACTTC. This translates into CASKEGTVGEQYF.

This clonotype was seen at least ten times. This chain's CDR3 is CASSPGVGFEQYF. DNA for the CDR3: TGTGCCAGCAGCCCCGGAGTAGGGTTCGAGCAGTACTTC. This rearrangement joins TRBV7-3 to TRBJ2-7; D gene ambiguous. The CDR3 spans 13 residues. Germline loops: CDR1 SGHTA, CDR2 FQGTGA. Trimming stripped 5 bases from V and 6 bases from J, with 14 bases between.

This clonotype was counted a few times. The chain links TRBV3-1 to TRBJ2-2, with unresolved D. Germline V gene lookup returns CDR1 LGHDT and CDR2 YNNKEL (reference sequence). The CDR3 covers 12 residues. V was trimmed by 7 bases and J by 6 bases, leaving 9 bases between them. CDR3 sequence (DNA): TGTGCCAGCAACACGATGGCCGGGGAGCTGTTTTTT. It translates to CASNTMAGELFF.

This clonotype was found many times. The chain couples TRBV7-3 to TRBJ1-2, with 10 positions matching TRBD1. V trimming: 4 bases; J trimming: 3 bases; junction bases outside the gene matches: 14. The germline CDR1 and CDR2 sequences are SGHTA and FQGTGA. The CDR3 contains 18 residues. This chain's CDR3 is CASSSEPGQGNDDYGYTF. As DNA, the CDR3 is TGTGCCAGCAGCTCAGAACCGGGACAGGGGAACGATGACTATGGCTACACCTTC.

In its sample, this clonotype was seen many times. The chain links TRBV7-2 to TRBJ2-3; 7 bases map to TRBD2. The V gene end was trimmed by 4 bases and the J gene end by 2 bases; junction bases not matched to a gene: 9. Looked up from germline, CDR1 is SGHTA and CDR2 is FQGNSA. The CDR3 spans 16 residues. The CDR3 bases are TGTGCCAGCAGCTCGAGCAAGCGGGGATCCACAGATACGCAGTATTTT. It codes for CASSSSKRGSTDTQYF. The whole variable domain, filled in from reference TRBV7-2 and TRBJ2-3, reads GAGVSQSPSNKVTEKGKDVELRCDPISGHTALYWYRQSLGQGLEFLIYFQGNSAPDKSGLPSDRFSAERTGGSVSTLTIQRTQQEDSAVYLCASSSSKRGSTDTQYFGPGTRLTVL.

This clonotype has a count of ten or more. This chain connects TRBV7-2 to TRBJ2-1; D is tentatively TRBD1 or TRBD2 (6 bases each). Per the germline V gene, CDR1 is SGHTA and CDR2 is FQGNSA. The CDR3 is 16 amino acids. V was shortened by 5 bases and J by 4 bases, with 18 bases between the two germline ends. The CDR3 here is CASSPVLGGSYNEQFF. Written as DNA, the CDR3 is TGTGCCAGCAGCCCCGTCCTGGGGGGCTCTTACAATGAGCAGTTCTTC.

V is TRBV11-2 and J is TRBJ2-6; 7 bases map to TRBD1. Germline CDR1 SGHAT, CDR2 FQNNGV. V was pared by 5 bases and J by 2 bases, with 9 bases of the junction left unmatched. The CDR3 runs 17 residues. The CDR3 protein is CASSRAGGKPGANVLTF. In DNA form, the CDR3 reads TGTGCCAGCAGCCGGGCAGGGGGAAAACCTGGGGCCAACGTCCTGACTTTC.

Points on this clonotype: Just one base apart from a much larger clone, this may be a read error. This chain links TRBV7-9 with TRBJ2-3; tentative D call: TRBD2 (5 bases). The CDR3 is 17 amino acids. Germline V gene data show CDR1 as SEHNR and CDR2 as FQNEAQ (reference sequence). Trimming pared 4 bases from V and 6 bases from J, leaving 23 bases between. In DNA form, the CDR3 reads TGTGCCAGCAGCTCAGAGGCGAGCACCCTTCGAGGGGATACGCAGTATTTT. Protein sequence: CASSSEASTLRGDTQYF. Filled out from reference TRBV7-9 and TRBJ2-3, the complete variable domain reads DTGVSQNPRHKITKRGQNVTFRCDPISEHNRLYWYRQTLGQGPEFLTYFQNEAQLEKSRLLSDRFSAERPKGSFSTLEIQRTEQGDSAMYLCASSSEASTLRGDTQYFGPGTRLTVL.

With regard to this clonotype: The junction shows a germline mismatch at one end, possibly a read error. This rearrangement joins TRBV27 to TRBJ2-7; 8 nucleotides agree with TRBD1. Germline CDR1 and CDR2: MNHEY and SMNVEV (reference sequence). The CDR3 totals 15 residues. CDR3 DNA sequence: TGTGCCGGCAGTTACTTACCGGACAGGGACTACGAGCAGTACTTC. It specifies CAGSYLPDRDYEQYF.

The chain combines TRBV9 with TRBJ2-1; 10 bases line up with TRBD2. J gave up 5 bases and V 0 bases, and 5 bases lay outside the gene matches. The germline V gene has CDR1 SGDLS and CDR2 YYNGEE. CDR3 length: 16 residues. DNA of the CDR3: TGTGCCAGCAGCGTAGTGTTAGCGGGGGGCCACAATGAGCAGTTCTTC. Translation gives CASSVVLAGGHNEQFF. Full variable domain (rest looked up from reference TRBV9 and TRBJ2-1): DSGVTQTPKHLITATGQRVTLRCSPRSGDLSVYWYQQSLDQGLQFLIQYYNGEERAKGNILERFSAQQFPDLHSELNLSSLELGDSALYFCASSVVLAGGHNEQFFGPGTRLTVL.

This clonotype has at least ten counts. This chain's CDR3 is CASSLDIGTATAYNEQFF. The CDR3 DNA reads as TGTGCCAGCAGCTTAGATATTGGGACAGCCACTGCCTACAATGAGCAGTTCTTC. The rearrangement links TRBV11-3 to TRBJ2-1, with TRBD1 matching 7 bases. The V and J ends lost 0 bases and 2 bases, in that order; junction bases with no gene match: 10. Germline CDR1 reads SGHNT; CDR2 reads YENEEA. The CDR3 consists of 18 residues.

This clonotype was detected a few times. The V and J genes are TRBV20-1 and TRBJ2-5, with TRBD2 identical over 9 bases. From germline, CDR1 is DFQATT and CDR2 SNEGSKA (reference sequence). V gave up 4 bases and J gave up 2 bases; unmatched junction bases: 8. The CDR3 is 15 amino acids. The CDR3 coding sequence is TGCAGTGCTACACCAGCGGGGGGTGAACAAGAGACCCAGTACTTC. Amino acids: CSATPAGGEQETQYF.

This clonotype was counted at least ten times. This rearrangement joins TRBV7-2 to TRBJ2-5; maybe TRBD1 (5 bases). Germline assignment: CDR1 SGHTA and CDR2 FQGNSA. V lost 5 bases and J lost 1, with 11 bases in between. The CDR3 length is 14 residues. CDR3 in amino acids: CASSTGQAQETQYF. Written as DNA, the CDR3 is TGTGCCAGCAGCACTGGACAAGCCCAAGAGACCCAGTACTTC. Combining the CDR3 with reference TRBV7-2 and TRBJ2-5 gives the whole variable domain GAGVSQSPSNKVTEKGKDVELRCDPISGHTALYWYRQSLGQGLEFLIYFQGNSAPDKSGLPSDRFSAERTGGSVSTLTIQRTQQEDSAVYLCASSTGQAQETQYFGPGTRLLVL.

This clonotype was detected ten times or more. The chain couples TRBV29-1 to TRBJ1-2; 7 bases align to TRBD1. The CDR3 has 12 residues. The V gene's germline CDR1 is SQVTM and CDR2 ANQGSEA. With 7 bases clipped from V and 4 bases from J, the junction kept 6 bases outside the gene matches. CDR3 bases: TGCAGCGGGTACCGGGACAGCTATGGCTACACCTTC. Translating gives CSGYRDSYGYTF.

This clonotype was counted ten times or more. The chain combines TRBV7-3 with TRBJ2-2, with TRBD1 matching over 8 bases. Trimming cost V 4 bases and J 4 bases; bases outside gene matches: 5. This CDR3 is built from 15 residues. Germline CDR1 reads SGHTA; CDR2 reads FQGTGA. The CDR3 coding sequence is TGTGCCAGCAGCTCCGGGACAGGTGCCACCGGGGAGCTGTTTTTT. It encodes CASSSGTGATGELFF.